These T cell receptor beta chains were read from a single sample in a study of OX40 agonist ivuxolimab in advanced cancers. Repertoires were generated with immunoSEQ multiplex PCR, while TCRdb's copy carries only in-frame clones and drops some. The repertoire holds around 64,000 clones, with around 82% as singletons. This specimen was CD4+ or CD8+ T cells sorted from blood, taken in a trial of the OX40 agonist ivuxolimab. The receptors come from an adult with an advanced solid tumor such as melanoma, head and neck, liver or kidney cancer. Each CDR3 is given with its conserved first and last residue.

>TRBJ1-2|TRBV10-3
CAISRTGGDRGYTF
>TRBJ1-1|TRBV12-2
CASLVNTEAFF
>TRBJ2-7|TRBV2
CASSASQVSYEQYF
>TRBJ2-1|TRBV30
CAWKSGTKRDEQFF
>TRBJ2-5|TRBV7-2
CASSSPTGETQYF
>TRBJ1-2|TRBV7-2
CASTEGTWPGAGYGYTF
>TRBJ2-4|TRBV5-1
CASSVGPVENIQYF
>TRBJ1-2|TRBV4-3
CASSQDSEIYGYTF
>TRBJ2-2|TRBV25-1
CASLGQGNTGELFF
>TRBJ2-2|TRBV7-2
CASSLASVAGGKTGELFF
>TRBJ2-3|TRBV7-2
CASSLGGKVTDTQYF
>TRBJ1-1|TRBV7-9
CASSRGQPYPNTEAFF
>TRBJ1-1|TRBV5-1
CASSSDGWWGGAFF
>TRBJ2-2|TRBV19
CASSIEGRYTGELFF
>TRBJ2-7|TRBV6-1
CASSEAVGPLYEQYF
>TRBJ2-7|TRBV5-1
CASSLSVGLMTYEQYF
>TRBJ1-5|TRBV15
CATSKGWGQPQHF
>TRBJ2-1|TRBV10-3
CAISDPGYNEQFF
>TRBJ1-1|TRBV12-1
CASSSGQRGTEAFF
>TRBJ2-2|TRBV5-4
CASSLGVGGTTGELFF
>TRBJ1-5|TRBV4-1
CASSQGQGANQPQHF
>TRBJ1-4|TRBV15
CATSRGQGAMGEKLFF
>TRBJ2-1|TRBV29-1
CSVDSGKGRSYNEQFF
>TRBJ1-2|TRBV5-4
CASSLDLGTNYGYTF
>TRBJ2-1|TRBV19
CASSTTGFNEQFF
>TRBJ1-1|TRBV19
CASIRTGRNTEAFF
>TRBJ1-1|TRBV7-2
CASSLGGGVIGTEAFF
>TRBJ2-7|TRBV29-1
CSVEDEREPAEQYF
>TRBJ2-7|TRBV7-9
CASGQGPYEQYF
>TRBJ1-5|TRBV28
CASSPGGRDSNQPQHF
>TRBJ2-7|TRBV7-9
CASSQTEQPTYEQYF